This T cell receptor beta chain derives from a study of blood T cell repertoires in COVID-19. About the research overall: T cells, B-cell-depleted T cells, or PBMCs supplied cDNA or gDNA.

This clone was picked up one time. As handled by the study authors: Scientists estimated how many nucleated cells there were by amplifying reference gene primers. Profiling relied on immunoSEQ multiplex PCR, and the TCRdb table lists in-frame clones only, not all of them. V, J and clone size are those of that table, while D and trimming were read from the DNA. The repertoire has fewer than 500,000 clones, just over 85% of them found once; the top ten carry roughly 1.4%. The CDR3 contains 13 residues. Germline assignment: CDR1 SGHNT and CDR2 YYREEE (reference sequence). Deletions cut 4 bases from V and 4 bases from J, with 9 bases between.

The specimen sequenced was peripheral blood. The TCR comes from a woman aged 25 to 45 with active or convalescent COVID-19. This chain connects TRBV5-4 to TRBJ1-3; tentative D call: TRBD1 (5 bases). CDR3 bases: TGTGCCAGCAGCCTGGACAAAGGAAACACCATATATTTT. This translates into CASSLDKGNTIYF.